This T cell receptor (beta chain) was recorded in a study of Ad26.COV2.S vaccination and SARS-CoV-2 variants (dated by TCRdb to the early 2020s). Looking at the study overall: Vaccine-arm donors came from COV1001, a multicentre, randomized, double-blind, placebo-controlled phase I-IIa trial of Ad26.COV2.S in healthy adults. TCRbeta repertoire sequencing was used to assess the specificity and breadth of SARS-CoV-2-reactive T cell receptors after Ad26.COV2.S vaccination. The TCR-sequenced set comprised approximately 32 samples: around 20 Ad26.COV2.S vaccine recipients, 5 placebo recipients and 8 SARS-CoV-2 convalescent individuals. Investigators remained blinded to trial group allocation during experiments and outcome assessment. Trial participants were randomized into five groups of five: low-dose or high-dose Ad26.COV2.S given once or twice, or placebo on both occasions. Ad26.COV2.S was administered intramuscularly at a dose of 5x10^10 or 1x10^11 viral particles, either as one shot or as two shots given 56 days apart. Summary of the overall study and its limitations: After vaccination, substantial breadth of spike-specific CD8+ and CD4+ T cell responses was reported. Compared with placebo recipients, Ad26.COV2.S recipients showed higher spike-specific TCR breadth (P = 0.0014). Comparable non-spike TCR breadth was observed between vaccine and placebo recipients, consistent with only spike being contained in the vaccine. The study lacked the statistical power to compare responses across vaccine doses or regimens. The authors noted that total T cell responses may have been underestimated by the TCR breadth and depth analyses.

CDR1 and CDR2 are drawn from the germline V gene: SGHAT, FQNNGV. The CDR3 contains 16 residues, cysteine and phenylalanine counted. CDR3 DNA is the only sequence kept; it has 48 bases, read in frame from the first base. V is cut by 1 base and J by 4 bases, and the space between the germline ends is 13 bases. The treatment or condition label, as the study defines it: about 20 received Ad26.COV2.S at low or high dose, single or two shots; roughly five received placebo; per-sample allocation not given. Repertoires of vaccine and placebo recipients were sequenced from samples taken on day 63 after the first injection. In Cohort 1b, roughly 26 adults aged 18-55 years were enrolled at a single site in Boston, USA, between 29 July and 7 August 2020. Ad26.COV2.S consisted of a replication-incompetent adenovirus type 26 vector by which a prefusion-stabilized SARS-CoV-2 spike protein from the original Wuhan strain was expressed.

Concerning this clone: Its antigen has not been determined. There are no base qualities to consult, and no much larger clone falls within one base.

The immunoSEQ Assay was the method used to sequence TCRbeta CDR3 regions. After extraction, genomic DNA underwent amplification by bias-controlled multiplex PCR, followed by high-throughput sequencing. The study's own analysis went as follows. Collapsing and filtering of sequences were performed to quantify the absolute abundance of each unique TCRbeta CDR3 region. T cell fraction was estimated by normalizing TCRbeta template counts to usable DNA, with usable DNA measured through amplification of reference genes found in all nucleated cells. Repertoire TCRs were annotated as SARS-CoV-2-specific by exact matching of V gene, CDR3 amino acid sequence and J gene to a known reactive TCR set. The reference SARS-CoV-2 TCR set was obtained from MIRA and was filtered for enrichment in COVID-19-positive ImmuneCODE repertoires, whereby public or cross-reactive TCRs were removed. Drawing on the MIRA antigens, annotated TCRs were analysed further at the level of specific ORF or position within ORF. Depth was the summed frequency of annotated unique rearrangements, while breadth was defined as annotated unique rearrangements over total unique productive rearrangements. Group comparisons of TCR breadth used two-sided Wilcoxon rank-sum tests. The immuneACCESS repertoire file appears here via TCRdb, limited to in-frame rearrangements. These files lack a portion of the clones; in checked studies, under half of the deficit traces to unresolved V genes, and the cause of the others is not known. Clone size and V and J calls were adopted from that table, with D and trimming inferred from the DNA. This sample holds roughly 500,000 clones; about 88% were observed only once. Of the sample, about 2.7% falls within the top ten clones.

The specimen comprised peripheral blood, sampled in a trial of Ad26.COV2.S vaccine versus placebo. The TCR sequence derives from a person between 18 and 65 years old who received the Ad26.COV2.S COVID-19 vaccine or a placebo. This sequence uses TRBV11-2 and TRBJ1-4; there is no confident call for the D gene. The nucleotide sequence reads TGTGCCAGCAGCTTAGGCCGGGCTGGGATTAATGAAAAACTGTTTTTT. Protein translation: CASSLGRAGINEKLFF.